This T cell receptor (beta chain) was profiled in a study of control samples from healthy donors and cancer patients. Deletions cut 1 base from V and 5 bases from J, with 8 bases between. The CDR3 covers 13 residues. The germline CDR1 and CDR2 sequences are SGHTA and FQGNSA. The repertoire was sequenced with immunoSEQ multiplex PCR; TCRdb's copy has only in-frame clones and lacks some. The sample shows around 130,000 clones, more than 70% of them seen only once. The sequence derives from a middle-aged man in good health. V is TRBV7-2 and J is TRBJ2-5; D remains unclear. Sequencing was carried out using blood. CDR3 sequence (DNA): TGTGCCAGCAGCTTAGGACACGCGGAGACCCAGTACTTC. The encoded protein is CASSLGHAETQYF.